This T cell receptor (beta chain) was sequenced during a study of CD8+CD57+ T cells in acquired aplastic anemia. Notes on the study in general: It was found that about 31 CD8+ CDR3 sequences were shared between patients and controls. CD8+CD57+ cells (from patients) displayed lower diversity than the total CD4+ and CD8+ pools did.

Patients chosen for sequencing had shown CD8+CD57+ cell expansion by flow cytometry. The V gene's germline CDR1 is SGHTS and CDR2 YDEGEE. This CDR3 spans 13 amino acids. V was clipped by 7 bases and J by 1 base, with 11 bases between them. The study profiled TCR beta VDJ and CDR3 using genomic DNA as template. Using its own MiXCR run on the reads, TCRdb lists one record per CDR3 protein. The sample lists approximately 21,000 distinct CDR3 sequences, 40% occurring once. Note on this clonotype: What it binds is not known.

Material: CD8+CD57+ T cells sorted from PBMCs. This sample's subset: bead-enriched CD8+CD57+ effector memory T cells from SAA patients. This rearrangement joins TRBV5-8 to TRBJ1-1, with D hard to call. The origin of this receptor is a human donor with aplastic anemia. In DNA, the CDR3 is TGTGCCAGCTCGTTGAACTGGAACACTGAAGCTTTCTTT. It codes for CASSLNWNTEAFF.